This passage covers 6 T cell receptor beta chains from one sample sequenced in a study of cytomegalovirus exposure and HLA in healthy donors. In the PCR, 60 Vbeta and 13 Jbeta primers were used. Sequencing used immunoSEQ multiplex PCR; TCRdb keeps in-frame clones, though not all of them. The sample records 100,000 to 150,000 clones, over 80% being singletons. The source material was PBMCs. Every receptor here comes from a man aged 18-30 years in good health and CMV-seropositive.

The rearrangement links TRBV30 to TRBJ2-3, with 11 bases lining up with TRBD1. CDR1 is GTSNPN, CDR2 SVGIG, per germline (reference sequence). The CDR3 runs to 15 residues. The V gene end was trimmed by 2 bases and the J gene end by 6 bases; junction bases not matched to a gene: 7. CDR3 residues: CAWSPGDRGFDTQYF. CDR3 bases: TGTGCCTGGAGTCCAGGGGACAGGGGGTTCGATACGCAGTATTTT.

The chain uses TRBV11-2 and TRBJ2-1, with D possibly being TRBD2 (6 bases). The CDR3 consists of 14 residues. V was shortened by 7 bases and J by 3 bases, with 13 bases between the two germline ends. Germline V CDR1 and CDR2: SGHAT, FQNNGV. The CDR3 nucleotides read TGTGCCAGCAAGGCGGCGGGGATCTACAATGAGCAGTTCTTC. It yields the protein CASKAAGIYNEQFF.

This clone was observed once. This chain uses TRBV5-4 with TRBJ2-5; a weak D match, TRBD2 (5 bases). The CDR3 is 17 residues long. Germline V lookup: CDR1 SGHNT, CDR2 YYREEE (reference sequence). V lost 1 base and J lost 0, with 16 bases in between. CDR3 residues: CASSLLDEGTYQETQYF. The CDR3 nucleotides are TGTGCCAGCAGCTTGTTGGACGAGGGCACGTACCAAGAGACCCAGTACTTC. Drawing the rest from reference TRBV5-4 and TRBJ2-5, the complete variable domain is ETGVTQSPTHLIKTRGQQVTLRCSSQSGHNTVSWYQQALGQGPQFIFQYYREEENGRGNFPPRFSGLQFPNYSSELNVNALELDDSALYLCASSLLDEGTYQETQYFGPGTRLLVL.

This sequence joins TRBV7-9 and TRBJ2-7, with 9 bases aligning to TRBD1. There are 16 residues in the CDR3. J was trimmed by 3 bases and V by 5 bases; bases with no gene match: 11. Germline V gives CDR1 SEHNR, CDR2 FQNEAQ (reference sequence). CDR3 in DNA: TGTGCCAGCAGCCCCCTACCGGGACAGGGAAGCTACGAGCAGTACTTC. This codes for CASSPLPGQGSYEQYF.

The chain employs TRBV11-2 and TRBJ2-7, with 8 bases lining up with TRBD2. This CDR3 region has 15 residues. Germline values: CDR1 SGHAT, CDR2 FQNNGV. V dropped 0 bases and J dropped 2; count of bases not matched to a gene: 3. The CDR3 region has the DNA TGTGCCAGCAGCTTAGAAGCGGGGGCCGCCTACGAGCAGTACTTC. Residues: CASSLEAGAAYEQYF. The entire variable domain, with the rest obtained from reference TRBV11-2 and TRBJ2-7, is as follows: EAGVAQSPRYKIIEKRQSVAFWCNPISGHATLYWYQQILGQGPKLLIQFQNNGVVDDSQLPKDRFSAERLKGVDSTLKIQPAKLEDSAVYLCASSLEAGAAYEQYFGPGTRLTVT.

This clone was recorded only once. The chain is built from TRBV4-2 and TRBJ2-7; no definite D call. V was cut by 4 bases and J by 0 bases, with 7 bases left in between. Germline CDR1 and CDR2: LGHNA and YNFKEQ. This CDR3 region has 13 residues. The CDR3 bases are TGTGCCAGCAGCCTTGGCACCTCCTACGAGCAGTACTTC. Amino acids: CASSLGTSYEQYF.